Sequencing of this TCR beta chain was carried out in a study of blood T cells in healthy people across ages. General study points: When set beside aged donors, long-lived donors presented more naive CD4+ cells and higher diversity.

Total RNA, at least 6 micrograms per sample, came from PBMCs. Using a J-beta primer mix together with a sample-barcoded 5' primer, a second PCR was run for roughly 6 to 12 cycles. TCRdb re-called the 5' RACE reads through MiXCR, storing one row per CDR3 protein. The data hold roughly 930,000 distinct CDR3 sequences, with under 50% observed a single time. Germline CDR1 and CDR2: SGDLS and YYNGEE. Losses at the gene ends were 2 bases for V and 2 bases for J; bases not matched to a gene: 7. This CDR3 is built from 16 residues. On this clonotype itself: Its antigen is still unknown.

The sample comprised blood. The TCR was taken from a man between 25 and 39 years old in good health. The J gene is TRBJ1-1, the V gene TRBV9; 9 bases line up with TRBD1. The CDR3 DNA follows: TGTGCCAGCAGCGTGACAGGGGGGAATCGCAACACTGAAGCTTTCTTT. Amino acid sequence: CASSVTGGNRNTEAFF.